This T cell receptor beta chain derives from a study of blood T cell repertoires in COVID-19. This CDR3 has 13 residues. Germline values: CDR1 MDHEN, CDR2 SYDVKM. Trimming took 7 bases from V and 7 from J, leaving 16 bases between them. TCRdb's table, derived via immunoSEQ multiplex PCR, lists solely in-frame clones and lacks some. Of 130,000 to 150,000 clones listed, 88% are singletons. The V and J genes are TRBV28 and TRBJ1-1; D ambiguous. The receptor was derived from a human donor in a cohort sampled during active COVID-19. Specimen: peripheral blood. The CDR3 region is CASTTQVPIEAFF. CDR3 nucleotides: TGTGCCAGCACCACTCAGGTTCCCATTGAAGCTTTCTTT.